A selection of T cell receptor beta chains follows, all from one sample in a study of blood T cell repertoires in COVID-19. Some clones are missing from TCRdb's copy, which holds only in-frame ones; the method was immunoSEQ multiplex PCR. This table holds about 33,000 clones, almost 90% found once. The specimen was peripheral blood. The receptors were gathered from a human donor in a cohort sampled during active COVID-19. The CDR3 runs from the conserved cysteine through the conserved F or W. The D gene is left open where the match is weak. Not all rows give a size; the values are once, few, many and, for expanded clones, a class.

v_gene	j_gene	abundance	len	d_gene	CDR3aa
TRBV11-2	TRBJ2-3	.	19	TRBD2	CASSLARPPLAGNRSTQYF
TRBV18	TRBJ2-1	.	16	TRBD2	CASSSSYSGVNNEQFF
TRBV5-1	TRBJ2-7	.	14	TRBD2	CASSVTSGTYEQYF
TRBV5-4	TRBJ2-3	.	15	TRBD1	CASRPPGQGQDTQYF
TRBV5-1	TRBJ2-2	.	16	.	CASSLAGATGTGELFF
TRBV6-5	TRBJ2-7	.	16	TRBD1	CASSYSGGQGAPKQYF
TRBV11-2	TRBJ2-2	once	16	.	CASSLVSRSNTGELFF
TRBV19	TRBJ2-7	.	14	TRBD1	CASSIRDRPYEQYF
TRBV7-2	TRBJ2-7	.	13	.	CASSLVVYYEQYF
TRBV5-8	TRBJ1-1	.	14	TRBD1	CASSGGQGNTEAFF
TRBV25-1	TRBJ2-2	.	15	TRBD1	CASSERTGSPGELFF